This entry is about one TCR beta chain. In the original analysis: Reference gene primers were amplified, and this amplification served to estimate nucleated cell counts. Only in-frame clones appear in the TCRdb table, and some are missing; sequencing was by immunoSEQ multiplex PCR. V, J and clone size were drawn from that table, and D and trimming were deduced from the DNA. Altogether about 28,000 clones are present, 85% being singletons, with the ten largest covering roughly 25%. V was shortened by 9 bases and J by 0 bases, with 9 bases between the two germline ends. The CDR3 runs to 14 residues. Germline lookup yields CDR1 MDHEN and CDR2 SYDVKM. The sample originates from a study of blood T cell repertoires in COVID-19.

The sequence came from a human donor in a cohort sampled during active COVID-19. V usage is TRBV28 and J usage is TRBJ1-6, with D hard to call. The sample was peripheral blood. The CDR3 reads CASKKSSYNSPLHF. The CDR3 bases are TGTGCCAGTAAAAAGAGCTCCTATAATTCACCCCTCCACTTT.